The clone carrying this TCR beta chain came up many times. Its antigen is not known. The source of the sample is a study of T-cell reconstitution after alpha-beta-depleted transplantation in children. Findings of the study overall: At the one-year point after transplant, T-cell counts and TCRbeta diversity were found to come mostly from T cells that had been newly produced. About two months after transplant, alpha-beta T cells reportedly came from several hundred expanded graft clones. Surviving recipient cells, namely T cells and thymic progenitors, were the source of high day-60 TCRbeta diversity in some patients.

Molecular barcoding with unique molecular identifiers was used for the TCRbeta library. MiXCR was run by TCRdb on the PCR reads, yielding one entry per CDR3 protein. The sample consists of roughly 160,000 distinct CDR3 sequences, around 10% of them appearing once. The CDR3 spans 13 residues. CDR1 and CDR2 from the germline V gene are SGHTA and FQGNSA. Deletions cut 5 bases from V and 8 bases from J, with 15 bases between. The source of this sequence is a boy aged 2 to 10 with acute myeloid leukemia, due to receive a stem cell transplant. The chain recombines TRBV7-2 with TRBJ1-1, with D perhaps matching TRBD1 (5 bases). The starting material was PBMCs, obtained before TCRalphabeta/CD19-depleted stem cell transplant. This chain's CDR3 is CASSPYRDSEAFF. The CDR3 nucleotides read TGTGCCAGCAGCCCATACCGGGACTCAGAAGCTTTCTTT.